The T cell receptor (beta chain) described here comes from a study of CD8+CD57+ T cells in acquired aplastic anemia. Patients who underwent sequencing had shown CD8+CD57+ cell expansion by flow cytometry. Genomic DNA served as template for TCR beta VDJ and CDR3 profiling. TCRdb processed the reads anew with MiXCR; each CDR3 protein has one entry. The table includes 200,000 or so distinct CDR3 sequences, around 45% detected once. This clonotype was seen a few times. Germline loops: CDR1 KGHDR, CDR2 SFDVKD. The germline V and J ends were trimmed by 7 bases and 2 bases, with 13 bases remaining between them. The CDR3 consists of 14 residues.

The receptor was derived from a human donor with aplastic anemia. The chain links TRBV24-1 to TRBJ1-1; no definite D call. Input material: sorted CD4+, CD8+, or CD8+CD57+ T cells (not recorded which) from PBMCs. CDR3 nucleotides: TGTGCCACCAGGACCGCGACGGGAAACACTGAAGCTTTCTTT. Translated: CATRTATGNTEAFF.